This T cell receptor (beta chain) stems from a study of PD-1 blockade in classical Hodgkin lymphoma (dated by TCRdb to 2019 to 2021). For the wider study: Nivolumab dosing was 3 mg/kg intravenously every 2 weeks, continuing until either disease progression or unacceptable toxicity. A peripheral blood immune signature of response to PD-1 blockade in classical Hodgkin lymphoma was defined using TCR beta sequencing and CyTOF.

Genomic DNA was extracted with the Qiagen DNeasy kit from unsorted PBMCs and from negatively selected CD4+ and CD8+ fractions. Using primers that anneal to V and J segments, immunoSEQ multiplex PCR amplified the TCR beta CDR3 regions. A synthetic immune receptor repertoire was used to minimize amplification bias, and any remaining bias was removed computationally after sequencing. On the authors' methods: Repertoire diversity was quantified as the Shannon entropy index using custom Python scripts. Unsorted, CD4+ and CD8+ repertoires were analyzed separately, except for combined analyses in which CD4+ and CD8+ sequences were merged in silico. A clone was considered expanded if an increase in frequency of at least 2-fold after treatment relative to C1D1 was found, and a pseudocount of 0.5 was applied to clones undetected at baseline. Singleton clones were defined as clones with 0 or 1 copy at C1D1, and non-singleton clones were defined as clones with 2 or more copies. By matching protein sequences in sorted samples from the same patient, clones expanded in unsorted samples were annotated as CD4+, CD8+ or unknown. Wilcoxon tests on paired samples were used to test diversity changes from C1D1 to C4D1. TCRdb's version of the immuneACCESS table is confined to in-frame rearrangements and falls short of the full clone set. An unresolved V gene accounts for under half of the shortfall where checked; the remainder is of unknown origin. For V, J and clone size, that table is used; D and trimming come from the DNA. Recorded for this sample are tens of thousands of clones; approximately 80% of them occurred a single time. The top ten clonotypes cover roughly 20% of the sample.

The paper's findings and limits, for the study overall: The study was limited to a single clinical trial cohort, and causes of repertoire differences, possibly disease activity or prior therapy, remained undefined. A significant rise by C4D1 was seen in CD4+ but not CD8+ TCR diversity (p=0.0027 vs p=0.16), with the rise being most apparent in complete responders (p=0.02). Baseline diversity similar to that of newly diagnosed patients was observed in trial patients achieving complete response, whereas significantly lower diversity was observed in partial responders and progressors. Patients starting nivolumab less than 1 year after ASCT had lower diversity and were excluded from later analyses to avoid confounding by immune reconstitution. Baseline TCR diversity was reported to be lower in newly diagnosed patients than in healthy donors and to be lower still in relapsed/refractory patients.

Details on this clone: This clone's antigen is unknown. Per-base quality was not reported, and no clone a single base away is much larger than it.

V and J are truncated by 2 bases and 5 bases respectively, leaving an intervening sequence of 13 bases. Based on the germline V gene, the CDR1 and CDR2 sequences are MNHNS and SASEGT. The CDR3 goes from the cysteine to the phenylalanine over 15 residues. Kept here is only the CDR3 DNA, which spans 45 bases and is read in frame from base 1. Sample time point, as interpreted from the label and publication: cycle 4 day 1 (C4D1), after 5 to 7 weeks of nivolumab. Every trial patient had relapsed following autologous stem cell transplantation, and prior brentuximab vedotin exposure was what differed among cohorts A, B and C. The trial cohort comprised some 60 patients with relapsed/refractory classical Hodgkin lymphoma whose best overall responses were complete response, partial response or progressive disease. Single-agent nivolumab was administered to trial patients in the multi-cohort phase II CheckMate 205 trial. Best overall response was determined by an independent review committee according to the 2007 International Working Group response criteria. Trial PBMCs were collected just before the start of nivolumab (C1D1) and during therapy at cycle 2 day 1 and cycle 4 day 1. Peripheral blood was collected in 8 mL Vacutainer Cell Preparation Tubes, from which PBMCs were isolated by centrifugation and then cryopreserved.

Recombination linked TRBV6-1 to TRBJ1-5; no confident D gene assignment can be made. Material: peripheral blood mononuclear cells (PBMCs), obtained before the fourth cycle of nivolumab. The clonotype was recovered from a human donor with classical Hodgkin lymphoma. The bases read TGTGCCAGCAGTGAAATAAGTGCGGGATATCAGCCCCAGCATTTT. Its product reads: CASSEISAGYQPQHF.